The sequence of this T cell receptor beta chain was determined in a study of cytomegalovirus exposure and HLA in healthy donors. Study context: Drawn from HLA-typed donors, roughly 87 million unique TCRs were held in an early data release.

This CDR3 has 17 amino acids. Looked up from germline, CDR1 is SGDLS and CDR2 is YYNGEE. J gave up 6 bases and V 3 bases, and 13 bases lay outside the gene matches. PCR amplification relied on 60 Vbeta primers (plus 13 Jbeta primers). The table came from immunoSEQ multiplex PCR; TCRdb's copy has only in-frame clones and leaves some out. The sample yields about 120,000 clones, about 75% seen once. The specimen was PBMCs. This clonotype was sampled from a woman aged 40-49 years in good health and CMV-seropositive. V and J are TRBV9 and TRBJ1-2, with 11 nucleotides matching TRBD1. The CDR3 DNA follows: TGTGCCAGCAGCGGTAGTGTAGGTCGGGGACAGGGGGATGGCTACACCTTC. Protein: CASSGSVGRGQGDGYTF.